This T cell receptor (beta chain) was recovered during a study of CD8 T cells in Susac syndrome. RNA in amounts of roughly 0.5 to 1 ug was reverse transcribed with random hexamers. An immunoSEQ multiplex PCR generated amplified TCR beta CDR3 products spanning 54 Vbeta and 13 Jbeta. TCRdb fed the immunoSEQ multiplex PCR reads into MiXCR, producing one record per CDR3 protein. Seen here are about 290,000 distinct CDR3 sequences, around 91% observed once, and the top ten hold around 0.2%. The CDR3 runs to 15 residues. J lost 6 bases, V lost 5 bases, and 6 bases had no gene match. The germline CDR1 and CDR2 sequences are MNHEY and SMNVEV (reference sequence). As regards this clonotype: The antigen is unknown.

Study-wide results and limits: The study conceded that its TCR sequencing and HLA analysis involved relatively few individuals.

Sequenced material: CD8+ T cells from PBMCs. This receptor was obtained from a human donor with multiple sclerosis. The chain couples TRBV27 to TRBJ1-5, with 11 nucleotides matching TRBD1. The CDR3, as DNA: TGTGCCAGCAGTATAGGACAGGGGGCCAGTCAGCCCCAGCATTTT. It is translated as CASSIGQGASQPQHF.